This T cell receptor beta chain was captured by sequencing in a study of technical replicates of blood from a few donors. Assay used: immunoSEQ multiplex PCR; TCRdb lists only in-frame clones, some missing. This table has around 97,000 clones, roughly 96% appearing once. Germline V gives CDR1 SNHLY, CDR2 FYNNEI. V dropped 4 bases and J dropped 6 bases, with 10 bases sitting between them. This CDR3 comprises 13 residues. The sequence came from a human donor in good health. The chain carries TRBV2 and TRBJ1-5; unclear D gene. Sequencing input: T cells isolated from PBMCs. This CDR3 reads CASSAAGGQPQHF. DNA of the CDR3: TGTGCCAGCAGTGCGGCGGGTGGTCAGCCCCAGCATTTT.